The clone carrying this T cell receptor (beta chain) was seen just once. These data belong to a study of T cell responses to AZD1222 COVID-19 vaccine. Clones were read by immunoSEQ multiplex PCR, and TCRdb kept only the in-frame ones, dropping some. This sample has about 120,000 clones; under 95% occur once, and the top ten carry 5.4%. This specimen was peripheral blood, taken on day 0 of AZD1222 vaccination. This TCR derives from an adult in good health.

The CDR3 is CASSPNGGTPYEQYF. Here the CDR3 DNA reads TGTGCCAGCAGTCCCAATGGGGGGACCCCCTACGAGCAGTACTTC. This chain connects TRBV6-5 to TRBJ2-7, with D maybe TRBD2 (6 bases). Germline values: CDR1 MNHEY, CDR2 SVGAGI. This CDR3 region has 15 residues. Trimming took 5 bases from V and 2 from J, leaving 16 bases between them.